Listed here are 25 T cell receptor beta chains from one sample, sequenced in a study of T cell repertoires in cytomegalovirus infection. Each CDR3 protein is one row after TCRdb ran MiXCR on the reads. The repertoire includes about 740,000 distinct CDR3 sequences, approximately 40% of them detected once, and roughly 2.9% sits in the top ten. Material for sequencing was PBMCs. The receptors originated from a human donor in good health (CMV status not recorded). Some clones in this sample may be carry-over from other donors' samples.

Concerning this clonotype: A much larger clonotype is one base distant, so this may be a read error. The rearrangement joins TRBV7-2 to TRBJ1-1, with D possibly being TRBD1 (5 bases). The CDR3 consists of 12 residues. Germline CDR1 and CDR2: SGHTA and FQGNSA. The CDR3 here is CASSNRGTEALF. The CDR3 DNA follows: TGTGCCAGCTCCAACCGGGGCACTGAAGCTTTATTT. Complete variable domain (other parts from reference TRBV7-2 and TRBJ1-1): GAGVSQSPSNKVTEKGKDVELRCDPISGHTALYWYRQSLGQGLEFLIYFQGNSAPDKSGLPSDRFSAERTGGSVSTLTIQRTQQEDSAVYLCASSNRGTEALFGQGTRLTVV.

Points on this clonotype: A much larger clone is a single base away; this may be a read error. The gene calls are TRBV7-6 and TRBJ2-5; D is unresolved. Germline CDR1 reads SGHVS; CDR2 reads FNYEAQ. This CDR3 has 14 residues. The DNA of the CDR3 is TGTGCTAGCAGCCCGTCCACCTCTAAAGAGACCCCGTACTTC. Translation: CASSPSTSKETPYF.

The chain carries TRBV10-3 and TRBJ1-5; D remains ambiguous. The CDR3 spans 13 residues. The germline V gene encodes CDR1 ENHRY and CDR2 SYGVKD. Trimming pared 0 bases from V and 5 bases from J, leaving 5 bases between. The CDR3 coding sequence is TGTGCCATCAGTGAGTCGTTTGATCAGCCCCAGCATTTT. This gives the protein CAISESFDQPQHF.

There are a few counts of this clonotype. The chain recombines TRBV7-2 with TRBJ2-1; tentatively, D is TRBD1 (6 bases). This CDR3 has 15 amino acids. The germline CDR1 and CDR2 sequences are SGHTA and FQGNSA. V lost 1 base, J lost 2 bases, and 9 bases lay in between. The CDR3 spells CASSLDRATYNEQFF. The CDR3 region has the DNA TGTGCCAGCAGCTTAGACAGGGCGACCTACAATGAGCAGTTCTTC.

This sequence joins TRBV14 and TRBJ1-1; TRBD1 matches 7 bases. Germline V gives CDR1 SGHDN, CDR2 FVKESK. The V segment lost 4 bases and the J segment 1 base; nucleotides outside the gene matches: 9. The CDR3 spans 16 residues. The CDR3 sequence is CASSREIWTGNTEAFF. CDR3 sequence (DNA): TGTGCCAGCAGCCGAGAAATTTGGACAGGGAACACTGAAGCTTTCTTT.

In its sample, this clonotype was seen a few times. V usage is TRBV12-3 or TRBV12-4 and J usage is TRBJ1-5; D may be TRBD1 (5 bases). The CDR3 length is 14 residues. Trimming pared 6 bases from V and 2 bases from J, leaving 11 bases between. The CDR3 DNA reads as TGTGCCAGCAGCGCAGGACACGGCAATCAGCCCCAGCATTTT. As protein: CASSAGHGNQPQHF.

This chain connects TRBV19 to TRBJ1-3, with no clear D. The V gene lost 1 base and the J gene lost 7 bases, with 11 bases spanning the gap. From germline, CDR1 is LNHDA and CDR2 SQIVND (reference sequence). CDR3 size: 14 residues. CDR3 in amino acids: CASSIAPPANTIYF. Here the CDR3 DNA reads TGTGCCAGTAGTATAGCTCCCCCAGCGAACACCATATATTTT.

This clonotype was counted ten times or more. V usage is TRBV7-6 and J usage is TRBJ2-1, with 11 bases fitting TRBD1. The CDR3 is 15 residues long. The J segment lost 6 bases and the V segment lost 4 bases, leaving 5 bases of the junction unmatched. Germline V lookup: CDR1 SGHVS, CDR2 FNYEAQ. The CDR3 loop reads CASSYRTGGLNEQFF. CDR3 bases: TGTGCCAGCAGCTATCGGACAGGGGGCCTCAATGAGCAGTTCTTC.

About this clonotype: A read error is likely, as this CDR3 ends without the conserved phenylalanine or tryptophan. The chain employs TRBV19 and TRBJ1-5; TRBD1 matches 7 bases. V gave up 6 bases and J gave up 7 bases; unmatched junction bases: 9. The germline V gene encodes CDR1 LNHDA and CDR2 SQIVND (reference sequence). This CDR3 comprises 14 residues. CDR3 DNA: TGTGCCAGTAGCCAGACAGGGTATGACCAGCCCCAGCATTGT. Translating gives CASSQTGYDQPQHC.

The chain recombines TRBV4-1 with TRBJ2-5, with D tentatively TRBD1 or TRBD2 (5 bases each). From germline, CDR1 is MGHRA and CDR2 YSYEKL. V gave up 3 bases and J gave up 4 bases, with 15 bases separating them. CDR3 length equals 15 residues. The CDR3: CASSQFRDRGETQYF. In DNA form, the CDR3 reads TGCGCCAGCAGCCAGTTCCGGGACCGGGGAGAGACCCAGTACTTC.

The CDR3, as DNA: TGCGCCAGCAGCCCGGACTGGACCGGGGAGCTGTTTTTT. Protein sequence: CASSPDWTGELFF. The chain has TRBV5-1 and TRBJ2-2; TRBD2 might be the D (5 bases). The CDR3 consists of 13 residues. Germline lookup yields CDR1 SGHRS and CDR2 YFSETQ. Trimming stripped 4 bases from V and 5 bases from J, with 9 bases between. The variable domain in full, with the rest retrieved from reference TRBV5-1 and TRBJ2-2, is KAGVTQTPRYLIKTRGQQVTLSCSPISGHRSVSWYQQTPGQGLQFLFEYFSETQRNKGNFPGRFSGRQFSNSRSEMNVSTLELGDSALYLCASSPDWTGELFFGEGSRLTVL.

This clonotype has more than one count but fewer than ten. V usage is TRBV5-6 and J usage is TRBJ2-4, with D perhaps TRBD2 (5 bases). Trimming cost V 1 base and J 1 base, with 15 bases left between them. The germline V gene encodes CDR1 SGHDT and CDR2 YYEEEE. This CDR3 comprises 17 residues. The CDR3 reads CASSLYEGEEAKNIQYF. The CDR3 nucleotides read TGTGCCAGCAGCTTGTATGAGGGAGAGGAGGCCAAAAACATTCAGTACTTC. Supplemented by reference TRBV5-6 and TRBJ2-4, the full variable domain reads DAGVTQSPTHLIKTRGQQVTLRCSPKSGHDTVSWYQQALGQGPQFIFQYYEEEERQRGNFPDRFSGHQFPNYSSELNVNALLLGDSALYLCASSLYEGEEAKNIQYFGAGTRLSVL.

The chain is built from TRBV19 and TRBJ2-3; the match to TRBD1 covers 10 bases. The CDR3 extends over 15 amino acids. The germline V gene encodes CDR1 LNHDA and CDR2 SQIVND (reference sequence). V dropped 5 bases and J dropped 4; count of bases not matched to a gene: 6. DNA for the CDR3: TGTGCCAGTAGTCCGGCCGGGACAGGGGCAGATACGCAGTATTTT. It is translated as CASSPAGTGADTQYF.

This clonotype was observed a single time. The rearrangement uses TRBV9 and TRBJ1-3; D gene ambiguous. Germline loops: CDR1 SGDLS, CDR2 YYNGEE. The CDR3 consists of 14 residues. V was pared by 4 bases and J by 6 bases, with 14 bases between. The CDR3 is CASSPSGRKNTIYF. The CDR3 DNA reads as TGTGCCAGCAGCCCGAGTGGCAGGAAAAACACCATATATTTT.

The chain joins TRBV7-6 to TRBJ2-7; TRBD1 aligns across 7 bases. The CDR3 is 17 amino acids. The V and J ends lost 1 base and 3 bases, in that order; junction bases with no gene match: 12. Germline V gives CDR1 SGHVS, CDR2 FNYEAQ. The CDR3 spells CASSLEAQGQRSYEQYF. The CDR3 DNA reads TGTGCCAGCAGCTTAGAAGCACAGGGGCAGAGAAGCTACGAGCAGTACTTC.

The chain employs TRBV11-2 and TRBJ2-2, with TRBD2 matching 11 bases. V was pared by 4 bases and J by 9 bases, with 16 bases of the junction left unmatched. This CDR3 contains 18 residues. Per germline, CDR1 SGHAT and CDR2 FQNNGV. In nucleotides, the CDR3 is TGTGCCAGCAGCTCGTACAGGGTTCTAGCGGGGGGCCCCCGGGAGCTGTTTTTT. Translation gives CASSSYRVLAGGPRELFF.

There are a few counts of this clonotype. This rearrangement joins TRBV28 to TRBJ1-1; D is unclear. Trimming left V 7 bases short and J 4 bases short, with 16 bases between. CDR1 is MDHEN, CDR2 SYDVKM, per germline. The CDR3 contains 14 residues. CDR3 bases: TGTGCCAGCAAAAGGAATGTTGTGGGCACTGAAGCTTTCTTT. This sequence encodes CASKRNVVGTEAFF.

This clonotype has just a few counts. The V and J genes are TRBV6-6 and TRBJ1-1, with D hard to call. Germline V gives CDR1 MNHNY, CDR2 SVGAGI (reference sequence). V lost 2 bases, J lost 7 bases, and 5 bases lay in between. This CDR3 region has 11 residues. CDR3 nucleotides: TGTGCCAGCAGTTACCTTGATGAAGCTTTCTTT. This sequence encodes CASSYLDEAFF.

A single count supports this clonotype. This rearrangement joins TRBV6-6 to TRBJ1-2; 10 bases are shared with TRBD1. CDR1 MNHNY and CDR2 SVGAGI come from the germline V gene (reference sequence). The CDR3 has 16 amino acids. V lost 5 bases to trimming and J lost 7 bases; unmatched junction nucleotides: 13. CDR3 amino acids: CASSAAGTGANRGYTF. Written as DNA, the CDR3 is TGTGCCAGCAGTGCTGCCGGGACAGGGGCAAACCGTGGCTACACCTTC.

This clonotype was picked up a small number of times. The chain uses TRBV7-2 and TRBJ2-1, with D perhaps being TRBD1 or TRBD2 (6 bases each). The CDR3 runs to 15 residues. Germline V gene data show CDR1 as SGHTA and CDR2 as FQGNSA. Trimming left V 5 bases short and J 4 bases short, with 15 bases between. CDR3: CASSPPGASYNEQFF. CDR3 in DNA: TGTGCCAGCAGCCCTCCGGGGGCGTCGTACAATGAGCAGTTCTTC.

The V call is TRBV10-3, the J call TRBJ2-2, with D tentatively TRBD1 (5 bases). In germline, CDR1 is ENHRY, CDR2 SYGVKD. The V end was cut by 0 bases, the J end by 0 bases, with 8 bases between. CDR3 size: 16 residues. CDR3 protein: CAISESQGSNTGELFF. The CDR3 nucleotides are TGTGCCATCAGTGAGTCGCAGGGATCGAACACCGGGGAGCTGTTTTTT.

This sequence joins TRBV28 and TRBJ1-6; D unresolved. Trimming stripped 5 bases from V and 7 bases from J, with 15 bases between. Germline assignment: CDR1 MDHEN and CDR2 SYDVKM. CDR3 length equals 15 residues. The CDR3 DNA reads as TGTGCCAGCAGTCCGGTTACTCGAAGCAATTCACCCCTCCACTTT. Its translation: CASSPVTRSNSPLHF.

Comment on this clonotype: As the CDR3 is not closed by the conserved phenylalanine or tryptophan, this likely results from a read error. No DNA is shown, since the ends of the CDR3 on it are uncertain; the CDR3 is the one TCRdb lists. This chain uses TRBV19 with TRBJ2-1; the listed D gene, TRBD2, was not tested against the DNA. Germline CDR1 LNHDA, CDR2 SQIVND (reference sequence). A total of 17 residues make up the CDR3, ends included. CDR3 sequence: CASSITGGPSSYNEQLL.

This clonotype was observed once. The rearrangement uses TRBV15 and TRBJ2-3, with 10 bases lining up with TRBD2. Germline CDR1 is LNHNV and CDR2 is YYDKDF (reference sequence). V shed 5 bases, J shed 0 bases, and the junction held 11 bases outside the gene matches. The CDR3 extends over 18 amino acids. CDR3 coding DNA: TGTGCCACCAGCGGGGGGGACCTAGCGGGGGATAGCACAGATACGCAGTATTTT. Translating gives CATSGGDLAGDSTDTQYF.

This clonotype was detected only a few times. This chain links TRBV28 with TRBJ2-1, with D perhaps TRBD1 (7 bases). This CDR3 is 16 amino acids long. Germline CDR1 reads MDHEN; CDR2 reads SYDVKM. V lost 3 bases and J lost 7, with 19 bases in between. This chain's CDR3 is CASSFSLRGVQNEQFF. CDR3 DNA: TGTGCCAGCAGTTTCTCGCTCAGGGGGGTTCAAAATGAGCAGTTCTTC.